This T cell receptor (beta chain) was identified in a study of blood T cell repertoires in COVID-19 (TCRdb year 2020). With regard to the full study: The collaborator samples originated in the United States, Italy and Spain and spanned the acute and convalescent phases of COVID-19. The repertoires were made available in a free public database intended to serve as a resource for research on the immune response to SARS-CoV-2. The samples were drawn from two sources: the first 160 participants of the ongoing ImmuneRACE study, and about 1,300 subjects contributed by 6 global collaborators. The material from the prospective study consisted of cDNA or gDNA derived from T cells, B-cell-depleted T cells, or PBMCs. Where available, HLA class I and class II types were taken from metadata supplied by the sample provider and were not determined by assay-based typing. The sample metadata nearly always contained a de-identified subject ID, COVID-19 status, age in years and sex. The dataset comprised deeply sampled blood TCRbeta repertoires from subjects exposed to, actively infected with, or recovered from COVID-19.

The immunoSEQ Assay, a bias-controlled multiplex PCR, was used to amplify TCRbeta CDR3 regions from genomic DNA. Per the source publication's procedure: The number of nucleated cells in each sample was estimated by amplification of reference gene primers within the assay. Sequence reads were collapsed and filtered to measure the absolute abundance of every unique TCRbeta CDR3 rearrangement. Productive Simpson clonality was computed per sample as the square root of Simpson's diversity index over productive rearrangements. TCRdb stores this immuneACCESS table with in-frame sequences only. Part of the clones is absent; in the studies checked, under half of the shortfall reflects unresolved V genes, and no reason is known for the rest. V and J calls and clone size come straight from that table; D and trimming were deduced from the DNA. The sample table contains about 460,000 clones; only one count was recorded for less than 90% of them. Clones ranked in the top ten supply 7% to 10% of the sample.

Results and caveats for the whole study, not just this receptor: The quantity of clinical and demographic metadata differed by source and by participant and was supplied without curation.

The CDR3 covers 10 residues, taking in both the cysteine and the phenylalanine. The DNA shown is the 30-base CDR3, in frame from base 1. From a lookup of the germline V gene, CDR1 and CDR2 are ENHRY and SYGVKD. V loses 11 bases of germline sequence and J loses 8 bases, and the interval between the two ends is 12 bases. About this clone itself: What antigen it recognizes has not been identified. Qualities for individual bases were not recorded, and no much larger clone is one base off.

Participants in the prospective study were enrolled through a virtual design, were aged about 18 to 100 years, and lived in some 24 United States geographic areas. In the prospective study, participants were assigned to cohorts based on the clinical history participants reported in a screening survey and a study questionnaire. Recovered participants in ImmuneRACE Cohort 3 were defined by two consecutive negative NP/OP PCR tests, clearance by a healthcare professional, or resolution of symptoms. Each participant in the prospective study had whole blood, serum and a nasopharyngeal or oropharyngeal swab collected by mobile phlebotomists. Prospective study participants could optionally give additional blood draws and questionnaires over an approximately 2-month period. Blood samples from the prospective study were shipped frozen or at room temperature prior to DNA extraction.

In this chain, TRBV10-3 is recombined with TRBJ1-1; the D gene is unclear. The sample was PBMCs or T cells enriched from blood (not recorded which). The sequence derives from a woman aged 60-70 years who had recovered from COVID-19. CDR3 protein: CAPAGSEAFF. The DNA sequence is TGTGCCCCGGCGGGCTCCGAAGCTTTCTTT.